A single TCR beta chain is shown here with its context. Its antigen is as yet unknown. The junction and the germline gene differ at one end; a read error may be behind it. This sample stems from a study of metastatic and nonmetastatic thyroid tumors. Study context: Repertoire comparisons spanned blood and tumor or nodule tissue from malignant and benign thyroid patients.

Patients had received no treatment of any kind before thyroid surgery. From the PCR reads, TCRdb re-called clones with MiXCR. The table lists some 14,000 clones, nearly 35% of them singletons. The CDR3 totals 15 residues. Germline CDR1 is SGHRS and CDR2 is YFSETQ. Study outcomes and limitations: As reported, TCR beta diversity in blood and tumor was significantly higher in malignant thyroid tumors than in benign nodules.

The sequence was collected from a male donor with papillary thyroid cancer or a benign thyroid nodule (not recorded which). Some clones in this sample may be carry-over from other donors' samples. The V and J genes are TRBV5-1 and TRBJ2-1; the D is unclear. Sequenced: tumor tissue. As DNA, the CDR3 is TGCACCAGCAGCTTGGCTCCTGGAGTTGGCAATGAGCAGTTCTTC. Translation: CTSSLAPGVGNEQFF.